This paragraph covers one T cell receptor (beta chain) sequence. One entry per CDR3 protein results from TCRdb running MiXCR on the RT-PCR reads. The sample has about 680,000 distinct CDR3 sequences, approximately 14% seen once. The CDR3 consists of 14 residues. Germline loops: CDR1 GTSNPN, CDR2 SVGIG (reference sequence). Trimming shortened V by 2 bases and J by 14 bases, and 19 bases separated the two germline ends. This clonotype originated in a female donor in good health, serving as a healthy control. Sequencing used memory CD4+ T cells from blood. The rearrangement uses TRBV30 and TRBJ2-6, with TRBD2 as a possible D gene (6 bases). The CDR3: CAWSRRPETRILTF. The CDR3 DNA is TGTGCCTGGAGTAGGAGGCCCGAGACTAGGATCCTGACTTTC. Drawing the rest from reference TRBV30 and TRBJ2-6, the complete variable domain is SQTIHQWPATLVQPVGSPLSLECTVEGTSNPNLYWYRQAAGRGLQLLFYSVGIGQISSEVPQNLSASRPQDRQFILSSKKLLLSDSGFYLCAWSRRPETRILTFGAGSRLTVL.